These 20 T cell receptor beta chains were sequenced from one sample in a study of shared clonotypes between healthy human individuals. Assay: immunoSEQ multiplex PCR; the TCRdb copy retains only in-frame clones and omits some. The data show around 700,000 clones, 74% seen once. Source material: memory CD4+ T cells sorted from blood. Subset reported: CD45RA-negative fraction. These receptor sequences come from a woman aged 30 to 39 in good health.

A remark on this clone: Different DNA sequences within this sample yield the same CDR3. The CDR3 coding sequence is TGCGCCAGCAGCTTGGGTAGCGGATCCTACAATGAGCAGTTCTTC. Encoded protein: CASSLGSGSYNEQFF. The chain couples TRBV5-1 to TRBJ2-1; TRBD2 is a possible D gene (6 bases). This CDR3 spans 15 amino acids. V was pared by 0 bases and J by 1 base, with 8 bases between. The germline V gene has CDR1 SGHRS and CDR2 YFSETQ.

The rearrangement uses TRBV20-1 and TRBJ1-1; D possibly corresponds to TRBD1 (6 bases). CDR1 is DFQATT and CDR2 is SNEGSKA in the germline V gene (reference sequence). This CDR3 has 10 amino acids. V lost 3 bases and J 8 bases, leaving 7 bases between the germline ends. The CDR3 protein is CSASTGEAFF. The CDR3 region has the DNA TGCAGTGCTAGCACAGGGGAAGCTTTCTTT.

To note about this clone: Additional DNA sequences in this sample encode the identical CDR3. The J gene is TRBJ2-7, the V gene TRBV5-1, with 10 bases fitting TRBD1. Germline loops: CDR1 SGHRS, CDR2 YFSETQ. J lost 6 bases, V lost 0 bases, and 3 bases had no gene match. This CDR3 has 14 residues. DNA for the CDR3: TGCGCCAGCAGCTTGGGGACAGGGGGGCTCGAGCAGTACTTC. It yields the protein CASSLGTGGLEQYF. The full variable domain, in which reference TRBV5-1 and TRBJ2-7 provide the parts outside the CDR3, is KAGVTQTPRYLIKTRGQQVTLSCSPISGHRSVSWYQQTPGQGLQFLFEYFSETQRNKGNFPGRFSGRQFSNSRSEMNVSTLELGDSALYLCASSLGTGGLEQYFGPGTRLTVT.

This clone was detected only a few times. The V gene is TRBV28, the J gene TRBJ1-5; a possible D gene is TRBD1 (5 bases). Germline CDR1 is MDHEN and CDR2 is SYDVKM. CDR3 size: 13 residues. Trimming pared 6 bases from V and 4 bases from J, leaving 10 bases between. CDR3 coding DNA: TGTGCCAGCAGAGCGACAGCGAATCAGCCCCAGCATTTT. It translates to CASRATANQPQHF.

The V gene is TRBV7-3, the J gene TRBJ2-2; D is possibly TRBD1 (6 bases). The CDR3 length is 15 residues. Trimming took 4 bases from V and 0 from J, leaving 9 bases between them. Germline CDR1 and CDR2: SGHTA and FQGTGA. CDR3 sequence: CASSSGQSNTGELFF. The CDR3 region has the DNA TGTGCCAGCAGCTCTGGACAGTCGAACACCGGGGAGCTGTTTTTT.

The chain combines TRBV30 with TRBJ2-1; D is uncertain. The CDR3 consists of 11 residues. Germline loops: CDR1 GTSNPN, CDR2 SVGIG (reference sequence). The ends were cut back, 3 bases at V and 7 bases at J, with 7 bases in the middle. Here the CDR3 DNA reads TGTGCCTGGAGAAACACTAATGAGCAGTTCTTC. Its translation is CAWRNTNEQFF.

The chain couples TRBV19 to TRBJ1-2; no reliable D call. Per germline, CDR1 LNHDA and CDR2 SQIVND (reference sequence). The CDR3 contains 15 residues. The V end lost 4 bases, the J end lost 0 bases, and 12 bases lay between the germline ends. DNA for the CDR3: TGTGCCAGTAGTACCTTCTCTATTACTAACTATGGCTACACCTTC. Encoded protein: CASSTFSITNYGYTF.

This clone was recorded many times. In the same sample, other DNA sequences code for this CDR3. V and J are TRBV5-1 and TRBJ2-7, with D unclear. The germline V gene has CDR1 SGHRS and CDR2 YFSETQ. Trimming removed 0 bases from V and 2 bases from J, with 3 bases in between. CDR3 length: 12 amino acids. The DNA of the CDR3 is TGCGCCAGCAGCTTGGGTACCTACGAGCAGTACTTC. It codes for CASSLGTYEQYF.

As regards this clone: Other nucleotide sequences from this sample produce the same CDR3. The CDR3 sequence is CASSVTGSTDTQYF. The CDR3 coding sequence is TGCGCCAGCAGTGTGACAGGGAGCACAGATACGCAGTATTTT. This chain links TRBV10-1 with TRBJ2-3; TRBD1 aligns across 7 bases. CDR3 size: 14 residues. After removal of 4 bases from V and 0 bases from J, the junction contained 1 base not matched to a gene. Germline assignment: CDR1 WNHNN and CDR2 SYGVQD (reference sequence).

The gene calls are TRBV18 and TRBJ1-4; D gene uncertain. The CDR3 totals 14 residues. The germline CDR1 and CDR2 sequences are KGHSH and LQKENI. The ends were cut back, 3 bases at V and 5 bases at J, with 10 bases in the middle. The CDR3 spells CASSPDTENEKLFF. CDR3 in DNA: TGTGCCAGCTCACCCGACACTGAGAATGAAAAACTGTTTTTT.

The V and J genes are TRBV4-2 and TRBJ2-1; 10 bases are shared with TRBD2. The germline CDR1 and CDR2 sequences are LGHNA and YNFKEQ. This CDR3 has 16 amino acids. V shed 4 bases, J shed 4 bases, and the junction held 7 bases outside the gene matches. Written as DNA, the CDR3 is TGTGCCAGCAGCCCGACGGGGACTAGCGAATACAATGAGCAGTTCTTC. This codes for CASSPTGTSEYNEQFF.

The rearrangement joins TRBV10-1 to TRBJ2-5, with TRBD2 matching 10 bases. Looked up from germline, CDR1 is WNHNN and CDR2 is SYGVQD (reference sequence). The CDR3 is 14 amino acids. V shed 8 bases and J 2 bases; nucleotides not matched to a gene: 5. The DNA of the CDR3 is TGCGCCAGCTCTAGCGGGAGTCGGCAAGAGACCCAGTACTTC. Translating it yields CASSSGSRQETQYF.

The chain is built from TRBV6-5 and TRBJ2-1; 9 bases fit TRBD2. Germline CDR1 reads MNHEY; CDR2 reads SVGAGI. The CDR3 is made up of 14 amino acids. The V and J ends lost 7 bases and 7 bases, in that order; junction bases with no gene match: 8. CDR3 amino acids: CASTGTSWGNEQFF. CDR3 in DNA: TGTGCCAGCACCGGGACTAGCTGGGGGAATGAGCAGTTCTTC.

V usage is TRBV2 and J usage is TRBJ2-1, with 11 bases lining up with TRBD2. Trimming at V came to 7 bases and at J to 7 bases, leaving 9 bases not matched to a gene. The CDR3 has 15 amino acids. In germline, CDR1 is SNHLY, CDR2 FYNNEI. CDR3 bases: TGTGCCAGCAACTTACTAGCGGGAGTTCAAAATGAGCAGTTCTTC. The encoded protein is CASNLLAGVQNEQFF.

A note on this clone: The same CDR3 arises from other DNA sequences in this sample as well. The chain couples TRBV19 to TRBJ1-5; D gene unclear. CDR1 is LNHDA and CDR2 is SQIVND in the germline V gene (reference sequence). V was clipped by 1 base and J by 6 bases, with 4 bases between them. This CDR3 has 12 amino acids. CDR3 sequence reads: CASSIAGQPQHF. CDR3 sequence (DNA): TGTGCCAGTAGTATAGCCGGTCAGCCCCAGCATTTT.

The chain couples TRBV15 to TRBJ1-5; 7 nucleotides match TRBD1. V dropped 0 bases and J dropped 7; count of bases not matched to a gene: 15. The CDR3 extends over 18 amino acids. CDR1 and CDR2 from the germline V gene are LNHNV and YYDKDF (reference sequence). CDR3 DNA: TGTGCCACCAGCAGAGACCAAATCGGACAGGACAGAGGGCAGCCCCAGCATTTT. Translation gives CATSRDQIGQDRGQPQHF.

The J gene is TRBJ2-4, the V gene TRBV7-9, with D possibly matching TRBD2 (6 bases). The V end lost 5 bases, the J end lost 1 base, and 12 bases lay between the germline ends. This CDR3 is built from 15 residues. Per the germline V gene, CDR1 is SEHNR and CDR2 is FQNEAQ (reference sequence). In nucleotides, the CDR3 is TGTGCCAGCAGCCCAGTCGCGGGGGCCAAAAACATTCAGTACTTC. This encodes CASSPVAGAKNIQYF.

The chain joins TRBV4-1 to TRBJ2-5; D unclear. This CDR3 has 15 amino acids. V was shortened by 4 bases and J by 5 bases, with 17 bases between the two germline ends. The germline CDR1 and CDR2 sequences are MGHRA and YSYEKL. This CDR3 reads CASSLGVEVRETQYF. In DNA form, the CDR3 reads TGCGCCAGCAGCCTAGGAGTAGAAGTACGGGAGACCCAGTACTTC.

The rearrangement uses TRBV7-8 and TRBJ2-5, with TRBD2 matching 8 bases. The J call is uncertain, as TRBJ2-7 better fits the DNA end. The CDR3 length is 15 residues. Germline CDR1 reads SGHVS; CDR2 reads FQNEAQ. As DNA, the CDR3 is TGTGCCAGCAGCTCCCCGGGGGGGAGCCTCTACGAGCAGTACTTC. It translates to CASSSPGGSLYEQYF.

The chain carries TRBV15 and TRBJ2-1; 15 nucleotides line up with TRBD2. The CDR3 runs 20 residues. The ends lost 3 bases at V and 0 bases at J; junction bases unmatched: 9. Germline values: CDR1 LNHNV, CDR2 YYDKDF (reference sequence). CDR3 in amino acids: CATSRELGLAGGISYNEQFF. DNA for the CDR3: TGTGCCACCAGCAGGGAACTTGGACTAGCGGGAGGGATCTCCTACAATGAGCAGTTCTTC.